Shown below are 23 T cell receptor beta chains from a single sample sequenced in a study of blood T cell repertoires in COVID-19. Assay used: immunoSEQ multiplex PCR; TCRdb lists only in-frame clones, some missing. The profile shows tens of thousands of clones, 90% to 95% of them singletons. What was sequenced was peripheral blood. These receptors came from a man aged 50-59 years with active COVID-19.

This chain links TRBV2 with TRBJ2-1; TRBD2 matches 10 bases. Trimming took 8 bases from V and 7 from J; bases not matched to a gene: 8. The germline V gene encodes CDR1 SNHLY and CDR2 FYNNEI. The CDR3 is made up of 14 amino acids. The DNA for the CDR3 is TGTGCCAGCTTTGGGCTAGCGGGGGCTAATGAGCAGTTCTTC. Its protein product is CASFGLAGANEQFF.

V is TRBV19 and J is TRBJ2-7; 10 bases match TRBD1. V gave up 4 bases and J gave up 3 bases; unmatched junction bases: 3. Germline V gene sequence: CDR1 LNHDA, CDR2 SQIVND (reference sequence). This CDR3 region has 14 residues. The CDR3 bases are TGTGCCAGTAGTAACCGGGACAGGGGCTACGAGCAGTACTTC. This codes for CASSNRDRGYEQYF.

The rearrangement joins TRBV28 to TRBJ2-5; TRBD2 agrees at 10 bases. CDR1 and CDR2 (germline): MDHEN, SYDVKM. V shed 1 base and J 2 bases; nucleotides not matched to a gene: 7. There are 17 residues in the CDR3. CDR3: CASSLFGLAGVQETQYF. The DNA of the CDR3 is TGTGCCAGCAGTTTATTTGGCCTAGCGGGAGTTCAAGAGACCCAGTACTTC.

The CDR3 protein is CASGQGQGSYGYTF. CDR3 DNA sequence: TGTGCCAGCGGACAGGGGCAGGGGAGCTATGGCTACACCTTC. V gene TRBV28 combines with J gene TRBJ1-2; 9 nucleotides agree with TRBD1. Germline V gene lookup returns CDR1 MDHEN and CDR2 SYDVKM. The CDR3 totals 14 residues. With 8 bases clipped from V and 4 bases from J, the junction kept 8 bases outside the gene matches.

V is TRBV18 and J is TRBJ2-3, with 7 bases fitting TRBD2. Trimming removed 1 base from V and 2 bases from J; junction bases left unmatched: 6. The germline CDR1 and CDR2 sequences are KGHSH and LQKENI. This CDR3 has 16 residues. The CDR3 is CASSPLASGYTDTQYF. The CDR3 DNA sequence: TGTGCCAGCTCACCACTGGCTAGCGGTTACACAGATACGCAGTATTTT.

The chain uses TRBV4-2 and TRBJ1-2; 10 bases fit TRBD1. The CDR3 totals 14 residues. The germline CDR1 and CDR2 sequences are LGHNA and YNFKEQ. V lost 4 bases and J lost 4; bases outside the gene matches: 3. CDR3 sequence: CASSPGQGTYGYTF. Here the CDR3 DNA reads TGTGCCAGCAGCCCGGGACAGGGGACCTATGGCTACACCTTC.

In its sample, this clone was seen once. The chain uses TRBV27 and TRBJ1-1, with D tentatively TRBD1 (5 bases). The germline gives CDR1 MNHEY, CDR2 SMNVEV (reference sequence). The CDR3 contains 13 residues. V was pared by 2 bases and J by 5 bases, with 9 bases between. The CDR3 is CASSLRRGTEAFF. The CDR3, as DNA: TGTGCCAGCAGTTTAAGAAGGGGAACTGAAGCTTTCTTT.

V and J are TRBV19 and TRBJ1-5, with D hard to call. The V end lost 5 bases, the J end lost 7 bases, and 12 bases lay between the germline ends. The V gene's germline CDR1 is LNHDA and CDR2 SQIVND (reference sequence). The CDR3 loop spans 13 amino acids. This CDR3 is CASSLTWQQPQHF. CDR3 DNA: TGTGCCAGTAGTTTAACCTGGCAGCAGCCCCAGCATTTT.

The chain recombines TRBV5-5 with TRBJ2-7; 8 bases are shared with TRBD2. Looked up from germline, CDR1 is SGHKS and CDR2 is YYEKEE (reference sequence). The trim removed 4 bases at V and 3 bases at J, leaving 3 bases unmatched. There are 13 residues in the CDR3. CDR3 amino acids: CASSLAGNYEQYF. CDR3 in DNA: TGTGCCAGCAGCCTAGCGGGTAACTACGAGCAGTACTTC.

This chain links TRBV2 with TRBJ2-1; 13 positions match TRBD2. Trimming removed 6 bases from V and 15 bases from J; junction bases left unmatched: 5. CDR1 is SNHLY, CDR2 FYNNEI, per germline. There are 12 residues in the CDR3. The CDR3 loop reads CASSEGTSGVFF. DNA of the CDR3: TGTGCCAGCAGCGAGGGGACTAGCGGGGTGTTCTTC.

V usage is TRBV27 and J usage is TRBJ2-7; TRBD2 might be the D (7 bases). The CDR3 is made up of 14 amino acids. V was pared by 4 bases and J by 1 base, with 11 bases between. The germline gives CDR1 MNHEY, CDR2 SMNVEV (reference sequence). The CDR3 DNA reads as TGTGCCAGCAGTTGGGGGGGACAATCCTACGAGCAGTACTTC. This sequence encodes CASSWGGQSYEQYF.

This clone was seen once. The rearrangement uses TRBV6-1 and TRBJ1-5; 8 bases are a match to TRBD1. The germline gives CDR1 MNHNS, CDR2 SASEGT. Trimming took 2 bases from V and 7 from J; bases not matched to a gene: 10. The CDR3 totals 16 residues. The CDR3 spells CASSEFGTGYPQPQHF. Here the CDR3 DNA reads TGTGCCAGCAGTGAATTCGGGACAGGATATCCGCAGCCCCAGCATTTT.

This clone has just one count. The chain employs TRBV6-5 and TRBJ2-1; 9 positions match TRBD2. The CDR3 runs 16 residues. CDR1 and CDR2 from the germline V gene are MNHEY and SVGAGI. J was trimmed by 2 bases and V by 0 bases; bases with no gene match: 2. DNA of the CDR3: TGTGCCAGCAGTTACTCGCTAGCGGGAACCTACAATGAGCAGTTCTTC. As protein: CASSYSLAGTYNEQFF.

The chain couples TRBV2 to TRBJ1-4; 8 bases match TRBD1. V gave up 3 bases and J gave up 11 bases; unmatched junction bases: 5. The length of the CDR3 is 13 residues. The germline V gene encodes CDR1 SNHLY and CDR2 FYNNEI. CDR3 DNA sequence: TGTGCCAGCAGTGATAGGCAGGGGGCCAAACTGTTTTTT. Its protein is CASSDRQGAKLFF.

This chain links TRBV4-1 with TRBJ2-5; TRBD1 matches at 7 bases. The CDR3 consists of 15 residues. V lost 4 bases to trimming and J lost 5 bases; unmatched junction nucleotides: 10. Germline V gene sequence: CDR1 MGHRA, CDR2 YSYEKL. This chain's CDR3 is CASSPADRDVETQYF. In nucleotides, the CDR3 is TGCGCCAGCAGCCCGGCCGACAGGGACGTTGAGACCCAGTACTTC.

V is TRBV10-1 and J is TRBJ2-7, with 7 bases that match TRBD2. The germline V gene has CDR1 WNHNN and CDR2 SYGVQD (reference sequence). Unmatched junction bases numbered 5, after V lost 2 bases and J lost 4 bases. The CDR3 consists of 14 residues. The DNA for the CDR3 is TGCGCCAGCAGTGAGGGACTAGGACCATACGAGCAGTACTTC. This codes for CASSEGLGPYEQYF.

CDR3 nucleotides: TGTGCCAGCAGCCAGCTAGCGGGAGGGCCGGATACGCAGTATTTT. It encodes CASSQLAGGPDTQYF. The chain recombines TRBV3-1 (or the pseudogene TRBV3-2) with TRBJ2-3; 12 nucleotides match TRBD2. The CDR3 loop spans 15 amino acids. Germline CDR1 reads LGHDT; CDR2 reads YNNKEL (reference sequence). Trimming at V came to 3 bases and at J to 6 bases, leaving 4 bases not matched to a gene.

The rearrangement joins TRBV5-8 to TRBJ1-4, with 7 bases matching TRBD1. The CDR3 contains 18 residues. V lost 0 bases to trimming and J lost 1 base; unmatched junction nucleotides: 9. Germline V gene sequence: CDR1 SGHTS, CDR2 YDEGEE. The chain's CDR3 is CASSLGGGASKTNEKLFF. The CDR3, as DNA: TGTGCCAGCAGCTTGGGAGGGGGCGCTTCCAAAACTAATGAAAAACTGTTTTTT.

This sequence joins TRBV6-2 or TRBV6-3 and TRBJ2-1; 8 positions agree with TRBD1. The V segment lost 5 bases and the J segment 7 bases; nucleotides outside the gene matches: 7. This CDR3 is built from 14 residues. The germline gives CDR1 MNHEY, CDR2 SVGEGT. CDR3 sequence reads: CASSQTGGWNEQFF. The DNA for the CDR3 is TGTGCCAGCAGTCAAACAGGGGGTTGGAATGAGCAGTTCTTC.

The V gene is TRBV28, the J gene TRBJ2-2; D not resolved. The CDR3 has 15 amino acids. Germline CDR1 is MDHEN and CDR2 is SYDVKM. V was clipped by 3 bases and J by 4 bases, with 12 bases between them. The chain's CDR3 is CASSFIRATTGELFF. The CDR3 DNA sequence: TGTGCCAGCAGTTTTATTAGAGCGACCACCGGGGAGCTGTTTTTT.

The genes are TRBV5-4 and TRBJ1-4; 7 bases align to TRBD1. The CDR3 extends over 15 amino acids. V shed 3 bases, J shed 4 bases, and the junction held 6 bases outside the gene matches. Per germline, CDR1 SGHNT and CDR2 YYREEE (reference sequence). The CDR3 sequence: CASSSGQNINEKLFF. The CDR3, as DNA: TGTGCCAGCAGCTCGGGACAGAACATTAATGAAAAACTGTTTTTT.

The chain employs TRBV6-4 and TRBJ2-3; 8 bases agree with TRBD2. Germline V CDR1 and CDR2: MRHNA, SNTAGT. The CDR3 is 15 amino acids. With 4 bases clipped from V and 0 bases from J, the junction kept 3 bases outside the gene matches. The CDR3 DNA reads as TGTGCCAGCAGTGCGGTAGCGGGGAGCACAGATACGCAGTATTTT. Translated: CASSAVAGSTDTQYF.

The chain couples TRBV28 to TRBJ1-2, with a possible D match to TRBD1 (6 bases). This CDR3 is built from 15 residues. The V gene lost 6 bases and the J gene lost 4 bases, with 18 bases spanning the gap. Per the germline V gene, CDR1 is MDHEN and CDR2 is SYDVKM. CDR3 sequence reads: CASSLGGGAVYGYTF. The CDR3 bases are TGTGCCAGCAGCCTGGGCGGGGGCGCGGTCTATGGCTACACCTTC.